Sequencing of this T cell receptor beta chain was carried out in a study of T cells expressing NK-cell markers. 5'RACE template switching with UMIs generated TCR beta cDNA. TCRdb re-called the 5' RACE reads; one entry per CDR3 protein, DNA not given. In total, the table holds 500,000 to 700,000 distinct CDR3 sequences. General study points: Whether the expanded NKG2C+ T cell clones recognized HCMV remained unclear.

In regard to this clonotype: Its antigen is undetermined.

Germline assignment: CDR1 SGHRS and CDR2 YFSETQ. The CDR3 has 19 residues. This TCR was recovered from a man between 18 and 29 years old in good health. Sequencing was performed on blood T cells: a sorted CD56 or NKG2C T cell subset, CD4+ or CD8+ T cells, or bulk PBMC T cells (not recorded which). The genes are TRBV5-1 and TRBJ2-7; the TCRdb D gene call, TRBD1, has no DNA to confirm it. The CDR3 spells CASSLAFVGEGGRSHEQYF.